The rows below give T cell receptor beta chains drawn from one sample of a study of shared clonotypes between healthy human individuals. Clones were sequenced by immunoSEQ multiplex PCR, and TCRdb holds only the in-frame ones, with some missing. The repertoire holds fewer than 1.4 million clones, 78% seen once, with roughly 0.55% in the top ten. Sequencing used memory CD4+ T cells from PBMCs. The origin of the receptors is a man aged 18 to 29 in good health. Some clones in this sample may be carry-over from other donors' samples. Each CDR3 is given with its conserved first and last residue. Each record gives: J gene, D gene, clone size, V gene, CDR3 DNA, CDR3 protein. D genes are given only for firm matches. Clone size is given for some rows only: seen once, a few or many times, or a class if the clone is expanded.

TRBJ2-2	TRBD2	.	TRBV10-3	TGTGCCACGCAGGGGACTAGCGGGAGCCCCGGGGAGCTGTTTTTT	CATQGTSGSPGELFF
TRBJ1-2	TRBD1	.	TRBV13	TGTGCCAGCAGCTTAGGCCGGGGGACAGCCTATGGCTACACCTTC	CASSLGRGTAYGYTF
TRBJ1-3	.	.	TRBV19	TGTGCCAGTACCTTGGACCGGGCTTCTGGAAACACCATATATTTT	CASTLDRASGNTIYF
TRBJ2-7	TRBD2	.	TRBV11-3	TGTGCCAGCAGCTTAGTGGTGGGGGGGGAGCAGTACTTC	CASSLVVGGEQYF
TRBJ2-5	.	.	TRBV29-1	TGCAGCGTTAAGAGAGGGAGTTGGGAGACCCAGTACTTC	CSVKRGSWETQYF
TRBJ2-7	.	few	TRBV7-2	TGTGCCAGCAGCGTACGAACCGTCGAGCAGTACTTC	CASSVRTVEQYF
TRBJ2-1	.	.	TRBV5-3	TGTGCCAGAAGCTCGGGACTCTATAATGAGCAGTTCTTC	CARSSGLYNEQFF
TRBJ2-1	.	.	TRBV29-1	TGCAGCGTAACCGACGGTAACAATGAGCAGTTCTTC	CSVTDGNNEQFF
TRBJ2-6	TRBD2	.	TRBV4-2	TGTGCCAGCGTAGCGGGAGACTTTTCTGGGGCCAACGTCCTGACCTTC	CASVAGDFSGANVLTF
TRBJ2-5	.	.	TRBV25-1	TGTGCCAGCAGTGAACGGGACGGGAGCGTAAGGACCCAGTACTTC	CASSERDGSVRTQYF
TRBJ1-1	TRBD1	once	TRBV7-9	TGTGCCAGCAGCTTAATAGGGGGCATCACTGAAGCTTTCTTT	CASSLIGGITEAFF
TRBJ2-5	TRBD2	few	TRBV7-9	TGTGCCAGCAGACGGACTAGCGGGAGTCGGGAGACCCAGTACTTC	CASRRTSGSRETQYF
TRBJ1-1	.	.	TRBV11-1	TGTGCCAGCAGCTTAGCCGCCATGAACACTGAAGCTTTCTTT	CASSLAAMNTEAFF
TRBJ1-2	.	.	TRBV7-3	TGTGCCAGCAGCTTAACAATGGGCGGTGGCTACACCTTC	CASSLTMGGGYTF
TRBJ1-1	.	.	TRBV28	TGTGCCAGCAGCCGACCCGGGACGAACACTGAAGCTTTCTTT	CASSRPGTNTEAFF
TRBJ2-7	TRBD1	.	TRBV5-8	TGTGCCAGCAGCTTTAGCAGGGGGTTTACCTACGAGCAGTACTTC	CASSFSRGFTYEQYF
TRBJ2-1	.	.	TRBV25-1	TGTGCCAGCAGTGAACCAGGAGGAAGCCCCAATGAGCAGTTCTTC	CASSEPGGSPNEQFF
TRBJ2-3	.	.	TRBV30	TGTGCCTGGAGCGGTACTAGCTTCACAGATACGCAGTATTTT	CAWSGTSFTDTQYF
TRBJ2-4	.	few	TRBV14	TGTGCCAGCAGCCAAGAGGGAGAGATAGCGGTAGCCAAAAACATTCAGTACTTC	CASSQEGEIAVAKNIQYF
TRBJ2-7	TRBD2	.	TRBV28	TGTGCCAGCAGTTTCCACCTAGGACTAGAAAACTACGAGCAGTACTTC	CASSFHLGLENYEQYF
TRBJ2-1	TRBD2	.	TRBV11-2	TGTGCCAGCAGCGTTACTAGCGGAGCTCCATTGGAGCAGTTCTTC	CASSVTSGAPLEQFF
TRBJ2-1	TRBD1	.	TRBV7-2	TGTGCCAGCAGCTTCCGGACAGGGAGTCAGGGTGAGCAGTTCTTC	CASSFRTGSQGEQFF
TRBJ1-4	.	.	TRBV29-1	TGCAGCGTTGAGGATGCAACTAATGAAAAACTGTTTTTT	CSVEDATNEKLFF
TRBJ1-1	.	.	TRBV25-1	TGTGCCAGCAGTAGCAGGGGAAACACTGAAGCTTTCTTT	CASSSRGNTEAFF
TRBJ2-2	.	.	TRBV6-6	TGTGCCAGCAGTTACGGGGGCGCCGGGGAGCTGTTTTTT	CASSYGGAGELFF
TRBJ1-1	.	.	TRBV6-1	TGTGCCAGCAGTGCGTACTATAACACTGAAGCTTTCTTT	CASSAYYNTEAFF
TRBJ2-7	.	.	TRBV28	TGTGCCAGCAGATCAGTCCCCTACGAGCAGTACTTC	CASRSVPYEQYF
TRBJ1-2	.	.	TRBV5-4	TGTGCCAGCAGCTTGGACAGTTTCAGGTCTGGCTACACCTTC	CASSLDSFRSGYTF
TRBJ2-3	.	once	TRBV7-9	TGTGCCAGCAGCTTAGGACAGGCCCCAGGCACAGATACGCAGTATTTT	CASSLGQAPGTDTQYF
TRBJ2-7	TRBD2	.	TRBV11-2	TGTGCCAGCAGCCAATCTGTTCTAGCGGGAGGAGAAGAGCAGTACTTC	CASSQSVLAGGEEQYF
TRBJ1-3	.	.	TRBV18	TGTGCCAGCTCACTATTGGACAAATCTGGAAACACCATATATTTT	CASSLLDKSGNTIYF
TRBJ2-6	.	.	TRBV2	TGTGCCAGCAGCCAACGGGGGGCCAACGTCCTGACTTTC	CASSQRGANVLTF
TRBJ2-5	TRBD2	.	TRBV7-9	TGTGCCAGCAGCTTAAGGGCGGGAGGTCCAACGTGGGAGACCCAGTACTTC	CASSLRAGGPTWETQYF
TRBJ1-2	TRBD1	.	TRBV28	TGTGCCAGCAGTAAACCCGGGACAGGGGTTATGTCCTTC	CASSKPGTGVMSF
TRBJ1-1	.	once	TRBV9	TGTGCCAGCAGCCGGGGGGACTCAGGGTTCTCTGAAGCTTTCTTT	CASSRGDSGFSEAFF
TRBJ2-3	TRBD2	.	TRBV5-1	TGCGCCAGCAGCTTCTTAGCGGGAGGGCCCCCAGATACGCAGTATTTT	CASSFLAGGPPDTQYF
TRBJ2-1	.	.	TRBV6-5	TGTGCCAGCAGACCCGACTACTACAATGAGCAGTTCTTC	CASRPDYYNEQFF
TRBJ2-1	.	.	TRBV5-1	TGCGCCAGCAGCTTGCTCAACCGGGAGATAAATGAGCAGTTCTTC	CASSLLNREINEQFF
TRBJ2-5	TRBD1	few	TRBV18	TGTGCCAGCTCACCGGGACAGGTACAAGAGACCCAGTACTTC	CASSPGQVQETQYF
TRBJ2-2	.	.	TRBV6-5	TGTGCCACCCGGGGACCTGGGAACACCGGGGAGCTGTTTTTT	CATRGPGNTGELFF
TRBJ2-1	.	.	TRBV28	TGTGCCACCCGATTTCCGGGGGCGAGCTCCTACAATGAGCAGTTCTTC	CATRFPGASSYNEQFF
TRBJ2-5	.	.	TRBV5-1	TGCGCCAGCAGCCCGGGACCACAAGAGACCCAGTACTTC	CASSPGPQETQYF
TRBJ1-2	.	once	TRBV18	TGTGCCAGCTCCCTCTATTCGCGGGGGTACGGCTACACCTTC	CASSLYSRGYGYTF
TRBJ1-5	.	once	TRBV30	TGTGCCTGGAGTGTAACAAGGGGTAATCAGCCCCAGCATTTT	CAWSVTRGNQPQHF
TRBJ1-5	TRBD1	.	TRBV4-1	TGCGCCAGCAGCACAAACGACAGGGAAGTTCAGCCCCAGCATTTT	CASSTNDREVQPQHF
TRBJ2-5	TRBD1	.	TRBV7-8	TGTGCCAGCAGCCTACGGACAGGGGAGGGGACCCAGTACTTC	CASSLRTGEGTQYF
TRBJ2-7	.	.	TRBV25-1	TGTGCCAGCACGGGCAGAACCTACGAGCAGTACTTC	CASTGRTYEQYF
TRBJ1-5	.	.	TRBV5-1	TGCGCCAGCAGCTTGGAGGGGTTGAATCAGCCCCAGCATTTT	CASSLEGLNQPQHF
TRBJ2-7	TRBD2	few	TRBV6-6	TGTGCCAGCAGTTACGGGACTAGCGGAGGGGAGCAGTACTTC	CASSYGTSGGEQYF
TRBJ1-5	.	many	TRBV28	TGTGCCAGCAGTTTACTTTATCAGCCCCAGCATTTT	CASSLLYQPQHF
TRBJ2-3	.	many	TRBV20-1	TGCAGTGCTAGAGAGAGAGATACGCAGTATTTT	CSARERDTQYF
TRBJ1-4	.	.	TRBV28	TGTGCCAGCAGTTTAGGGGGGGAAAAACTGTTTTTT	CASSLGGEKLFF
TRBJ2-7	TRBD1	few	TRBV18	TGTGCCAGCTCACCGGACAGGACCTACGAGCAGTACTTC	CASSPDRTYEQYF
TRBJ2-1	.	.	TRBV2	TGTGCCAGCAGTGAAGCGAGGGCTAGAGATGAGCAGTTCTTC	CASSEARARDEQFF